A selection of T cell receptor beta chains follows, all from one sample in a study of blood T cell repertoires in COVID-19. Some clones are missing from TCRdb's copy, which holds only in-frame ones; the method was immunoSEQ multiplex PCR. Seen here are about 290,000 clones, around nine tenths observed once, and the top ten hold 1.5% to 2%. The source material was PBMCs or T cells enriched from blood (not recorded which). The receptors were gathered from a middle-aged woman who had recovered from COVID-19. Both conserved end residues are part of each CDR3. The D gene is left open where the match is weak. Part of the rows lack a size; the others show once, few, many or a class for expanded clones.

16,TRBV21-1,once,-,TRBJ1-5,TGTGCCAGCAGCTTAAGGGGATACTATAGCAATCAGCCCCAGCATTTT,CASSLRGYYSNQPQHF
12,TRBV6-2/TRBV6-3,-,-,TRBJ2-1,TGTGCCAGCAGCCCCCAGGACAATGAGCAGTTCTTC,CASSPQDNEQFF
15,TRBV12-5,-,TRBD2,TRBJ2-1,TGTGCTAGTGGTTTGTCTAGCGGGTCGTACAATGAGCAGTTCTTC,CASGLSSGSYNEQFF
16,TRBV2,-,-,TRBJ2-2,TGTGCCAGCAGTGAAGTAAGAGACTCTTACACCGGGGAGCTGTTTTTT,CASSEVRDSYTGELFF
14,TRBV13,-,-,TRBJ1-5,TGTGCCAGCAGCTCCCGACAGACTAATCAGCCCCAGCATTTT,CASSSRQTNQPQHF
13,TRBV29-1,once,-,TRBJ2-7,TGCAGCGTTGCCGGGCAGGGAAGATACGAGCAGTACTTC,CSVAGQGRYEQYF
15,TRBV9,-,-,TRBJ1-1,TGTGCCAGCAGCACACGGGACTCTAGGGTGGCTGAAGCTTTCTTT,CASSTRDSRVAEAFF
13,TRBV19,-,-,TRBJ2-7,TGTGCCAGTAGTATCGGTCAGGGCTACGAGCAGTACTTC,CASSIGQGYEQYF
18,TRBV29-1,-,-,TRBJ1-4,TGCAGCGTTGTACAGAGCGGGTCTAACAGAGCCGCCCCTGAAAAACTGTTTTTT,CSVVQSGSNRAAPEKLFF
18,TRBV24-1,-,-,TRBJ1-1,TGTGCCACCAGTGATTGCGGCAGGGCGGCGTCATGGAACACTGAAGCTTTCTTT,CATSDCGRAASWNTEAFF
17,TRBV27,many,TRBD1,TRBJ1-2,TGTGCCAGCAGTTTATATGGCGACAGGGGCACTAACTATGGCTACACCTTC,CASSLYGDRGTNYGYTF
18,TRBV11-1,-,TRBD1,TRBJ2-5,TGTGCCAGCAGCTTAGCTCATCAAGGGACAGGGGTGCGTGAGACCCAGTACTTC,CASSLAHQGTGVRETQYF
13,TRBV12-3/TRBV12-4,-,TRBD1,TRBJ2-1,TGTGCCAGCAGTCAACAGGGGGCCGGTGAGCAGTTCTTC,CASSQQGAGEQFF
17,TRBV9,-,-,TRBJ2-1,TGTGCCAGCAGTGGGATGGGGCGCCAAGGATCTTACAATGAGCAGTTCTTC,CASSGMGRQGSYNEQFF
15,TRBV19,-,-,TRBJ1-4,TGTGCCAGTGCCGATAGGCGGCCGAATAATGAAAAACTGTTTTTT,CASADRRPNNEKLFF
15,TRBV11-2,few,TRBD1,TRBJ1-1,TGTGCCAGCAGCTTCTCGGGACAGCTCGGGACTGAAGCTTTCTTT,CASSFSGQLGTEAFF
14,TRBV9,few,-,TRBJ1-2,TGTGCCAGCAGCGTACAAGCAGGGAACTATGGCTACACCTTC,CASSVQAGNYGYTF